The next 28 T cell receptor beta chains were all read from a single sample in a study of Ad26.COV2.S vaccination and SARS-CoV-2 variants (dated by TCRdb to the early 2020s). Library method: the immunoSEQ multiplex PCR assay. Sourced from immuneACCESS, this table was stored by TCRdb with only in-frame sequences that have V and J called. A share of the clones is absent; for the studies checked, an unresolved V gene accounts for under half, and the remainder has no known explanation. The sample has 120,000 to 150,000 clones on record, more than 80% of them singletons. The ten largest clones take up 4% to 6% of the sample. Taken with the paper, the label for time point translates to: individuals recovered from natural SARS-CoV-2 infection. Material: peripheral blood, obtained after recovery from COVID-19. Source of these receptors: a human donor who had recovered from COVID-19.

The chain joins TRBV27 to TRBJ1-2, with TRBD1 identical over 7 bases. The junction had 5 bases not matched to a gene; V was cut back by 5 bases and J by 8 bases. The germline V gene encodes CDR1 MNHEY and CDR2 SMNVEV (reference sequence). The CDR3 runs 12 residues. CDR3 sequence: CASSVRGSGYTF. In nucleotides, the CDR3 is TGTGCCAGCAGTGTCAGGGGGAGCGGCTACACCTTC.

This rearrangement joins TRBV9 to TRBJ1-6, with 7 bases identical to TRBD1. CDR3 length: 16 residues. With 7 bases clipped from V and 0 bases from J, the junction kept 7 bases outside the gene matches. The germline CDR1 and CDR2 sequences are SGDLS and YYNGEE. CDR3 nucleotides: TGTGCCAGCTCTCCCAGGGGGAGCTCCTATAATTCACCCCTCCACTTT. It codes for CASSPRGSSYNSPLHF.

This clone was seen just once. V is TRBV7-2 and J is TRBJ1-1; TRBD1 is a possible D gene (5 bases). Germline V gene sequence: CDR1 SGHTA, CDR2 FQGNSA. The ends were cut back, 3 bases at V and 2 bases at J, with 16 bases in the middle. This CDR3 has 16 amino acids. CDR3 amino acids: CASSFPKGAFNTEAFF. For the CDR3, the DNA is TGTGCCAGCAGCTTTCCGAAAGGGGCCTTTAACACTGAAGCTTTCTTT.

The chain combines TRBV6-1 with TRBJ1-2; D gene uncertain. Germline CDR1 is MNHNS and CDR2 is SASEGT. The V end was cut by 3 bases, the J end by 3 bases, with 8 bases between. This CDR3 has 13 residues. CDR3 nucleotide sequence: TGTGCCAGCAGTGACGCACAGCACTATGGCTACACCTTC. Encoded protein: CASSDAQHYGYTF.

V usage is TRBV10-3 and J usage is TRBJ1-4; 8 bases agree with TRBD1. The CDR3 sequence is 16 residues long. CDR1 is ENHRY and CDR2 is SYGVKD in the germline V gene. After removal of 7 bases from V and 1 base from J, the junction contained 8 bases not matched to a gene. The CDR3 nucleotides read TGTGCCATCAAATCCGACAGGGGAGAAACTAATGAAAAACTGTTTTTT. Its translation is CAIKSDRGETNEKLFF.

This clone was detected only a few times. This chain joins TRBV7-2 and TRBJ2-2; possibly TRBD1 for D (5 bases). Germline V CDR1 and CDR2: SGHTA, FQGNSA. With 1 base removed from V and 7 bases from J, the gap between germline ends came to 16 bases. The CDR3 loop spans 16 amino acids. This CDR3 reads CASSLVPNRQRGELFF. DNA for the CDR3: TGTGCCAGCAGCTTAGTTCCTAACAGACAGCGCGGGGAGCTGTTTTTT.

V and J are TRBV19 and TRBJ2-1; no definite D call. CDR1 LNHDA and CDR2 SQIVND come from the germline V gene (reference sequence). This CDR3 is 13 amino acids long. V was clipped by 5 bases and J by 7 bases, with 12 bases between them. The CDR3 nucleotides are TGTGCCAGTAGTTCTACTCCTGCAAATGAGCAGTTCTTC. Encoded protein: CASSSTPANEQFF.

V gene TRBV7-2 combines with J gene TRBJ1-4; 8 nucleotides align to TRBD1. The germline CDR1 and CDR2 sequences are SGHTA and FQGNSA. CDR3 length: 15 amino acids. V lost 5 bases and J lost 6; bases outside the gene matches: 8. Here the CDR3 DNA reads TGTGCCAGCAGCAATAACAGGGGGAGAGATGAAAAACTGTTTTTT. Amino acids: CASSNNRGRDEKLFF.

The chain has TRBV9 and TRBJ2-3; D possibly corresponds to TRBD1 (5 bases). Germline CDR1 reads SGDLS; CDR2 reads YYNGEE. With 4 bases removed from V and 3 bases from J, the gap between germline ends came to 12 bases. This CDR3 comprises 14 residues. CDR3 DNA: TGTGCCAGCAGCCCCAGGGTTACAACAGATACGCAGTATTTT. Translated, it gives CASSPRVTTDTQYF.

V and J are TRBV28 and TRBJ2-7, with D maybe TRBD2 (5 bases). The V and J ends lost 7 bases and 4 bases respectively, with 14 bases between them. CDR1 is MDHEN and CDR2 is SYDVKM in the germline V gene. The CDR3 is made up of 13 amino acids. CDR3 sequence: CASKFGGGYEQYF. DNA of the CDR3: TGTGCCAGCAAGTTCGGCGGAGGATACGAGCAGTACTTC.

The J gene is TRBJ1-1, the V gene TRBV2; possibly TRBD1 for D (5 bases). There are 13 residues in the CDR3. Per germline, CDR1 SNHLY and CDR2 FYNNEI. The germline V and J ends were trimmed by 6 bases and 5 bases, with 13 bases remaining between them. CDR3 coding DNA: TGTGCCAGCAGCGCCGGGGGGAAGACTGAAGCTTTCTTT. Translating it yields CASSAGGKTEAFF. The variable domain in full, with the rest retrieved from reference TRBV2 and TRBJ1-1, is EPEVTQTPSHQVTQMGQEVILRCVPISNHLYFYWYRQILGQKVEFLVSFYNNEISEKSEIFDDQFSVERPDGSNFTLKIRSTKLEDSAMYFCASSAGGKTEAFFGQGTRLTVV.

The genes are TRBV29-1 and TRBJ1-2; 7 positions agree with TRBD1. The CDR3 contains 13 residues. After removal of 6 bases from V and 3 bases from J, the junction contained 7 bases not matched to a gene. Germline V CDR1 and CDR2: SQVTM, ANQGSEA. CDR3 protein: CSVGGTVDYGYTF. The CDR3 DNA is TGCAGCGTGGGGGGGACAGTGGACTATGGCTACACCTTC.

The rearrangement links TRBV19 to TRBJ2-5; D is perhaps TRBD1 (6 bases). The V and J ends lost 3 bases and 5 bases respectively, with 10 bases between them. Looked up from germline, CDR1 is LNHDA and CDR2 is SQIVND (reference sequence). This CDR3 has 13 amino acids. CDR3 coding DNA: TGTGCCAGTAGTATTGGACAGCTCGAGACCCAGTACTTC. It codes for CASSIGQLETQYF.

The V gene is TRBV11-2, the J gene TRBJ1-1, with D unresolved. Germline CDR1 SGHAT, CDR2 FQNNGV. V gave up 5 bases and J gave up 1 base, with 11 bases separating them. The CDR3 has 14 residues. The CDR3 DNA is TGTGCCAGCAGCGTAAACCGGCCGAACACTGAAGCTTTCTTT. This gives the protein CASSVNRPNTEAFF.

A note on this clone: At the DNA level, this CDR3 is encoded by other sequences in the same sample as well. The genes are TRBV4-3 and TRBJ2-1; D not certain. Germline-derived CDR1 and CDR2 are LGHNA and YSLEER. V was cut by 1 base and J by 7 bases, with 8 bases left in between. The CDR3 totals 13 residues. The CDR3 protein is CASSQGVGNEQFF. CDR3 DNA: TGCGCCAGCAGCCAAGGGGTAGGGAATGAGCAGTTCTTC.

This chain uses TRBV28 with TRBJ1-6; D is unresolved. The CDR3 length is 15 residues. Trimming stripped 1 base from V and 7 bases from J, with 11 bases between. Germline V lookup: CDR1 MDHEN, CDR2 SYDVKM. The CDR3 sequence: CASSLYPQQNSPLHF. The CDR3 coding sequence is TGTGCCAGCAGTTTATACCCCCAGCAGAATTCACCCCTCCACTTT.

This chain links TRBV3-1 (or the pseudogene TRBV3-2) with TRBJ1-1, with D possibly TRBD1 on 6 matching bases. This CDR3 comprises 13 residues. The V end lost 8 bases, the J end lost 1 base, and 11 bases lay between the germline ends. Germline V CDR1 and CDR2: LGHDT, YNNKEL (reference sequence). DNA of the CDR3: TGTGCCAGCGCCCCGGACAGGAACACTGAAGCTTTCTTT. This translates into CASAPDRNTEAFF.

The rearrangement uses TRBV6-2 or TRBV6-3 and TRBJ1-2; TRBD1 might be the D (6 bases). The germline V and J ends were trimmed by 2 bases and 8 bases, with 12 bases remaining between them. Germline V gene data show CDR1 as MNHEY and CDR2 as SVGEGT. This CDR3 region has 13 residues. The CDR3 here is CASSYGNRDGYTF. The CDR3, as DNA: TGTGCCAGCAGTTACGGGAACAGGGACGGCTACACCTTC.

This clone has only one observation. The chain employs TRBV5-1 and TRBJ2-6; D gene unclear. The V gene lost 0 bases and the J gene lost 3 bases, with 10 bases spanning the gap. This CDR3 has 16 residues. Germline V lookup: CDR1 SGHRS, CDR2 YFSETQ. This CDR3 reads CASSLVVLSGANVLTF. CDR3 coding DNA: TGCGCCAGCAGCTTGGTAGTCCTAAGTGGGGCCAACGTCCTGACTTTC.

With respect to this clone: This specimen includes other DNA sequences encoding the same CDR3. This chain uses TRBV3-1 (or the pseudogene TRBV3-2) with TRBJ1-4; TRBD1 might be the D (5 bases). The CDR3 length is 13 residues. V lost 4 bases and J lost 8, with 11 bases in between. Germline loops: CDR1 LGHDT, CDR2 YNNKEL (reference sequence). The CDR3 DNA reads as TGTGCCAGCAGCCCCCGACAGAACGAAAAACTGTTTTTT. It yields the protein CASSPRQNEKLFF.

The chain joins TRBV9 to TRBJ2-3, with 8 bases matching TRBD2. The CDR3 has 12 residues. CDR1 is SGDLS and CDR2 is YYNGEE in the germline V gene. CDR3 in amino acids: CASGETTDTQYF. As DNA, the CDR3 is TGTGCTAGCGGGGAGACCACAGATACGCAGTATTTT.

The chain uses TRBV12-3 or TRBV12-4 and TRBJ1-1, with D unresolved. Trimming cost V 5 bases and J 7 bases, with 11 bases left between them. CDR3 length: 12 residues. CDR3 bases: TGTGCCAGCAGTCCCAGTGTAGGTGAAGCTTTCTTT. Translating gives CASSPSVGEAFF.

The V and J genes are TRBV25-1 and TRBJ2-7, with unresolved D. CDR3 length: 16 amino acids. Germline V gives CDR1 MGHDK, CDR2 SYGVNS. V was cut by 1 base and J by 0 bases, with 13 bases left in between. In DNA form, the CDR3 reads TGTGCCAGCAGTGAATCCCGAGGACGGAGCTCCTACGAGCAGTACTTC. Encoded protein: CASSESRGRSSYEQYF.

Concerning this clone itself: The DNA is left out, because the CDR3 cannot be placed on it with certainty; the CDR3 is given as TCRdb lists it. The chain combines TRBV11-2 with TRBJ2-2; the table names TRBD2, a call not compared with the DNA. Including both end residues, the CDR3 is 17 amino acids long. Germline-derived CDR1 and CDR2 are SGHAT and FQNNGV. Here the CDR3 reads CASSLVFGSGNTGELFF.

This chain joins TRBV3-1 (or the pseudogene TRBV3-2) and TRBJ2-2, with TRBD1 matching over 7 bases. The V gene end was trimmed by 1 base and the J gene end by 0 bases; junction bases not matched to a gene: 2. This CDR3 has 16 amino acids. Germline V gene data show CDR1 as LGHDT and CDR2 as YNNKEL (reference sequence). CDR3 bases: TGTGCCAGCAGCCAAGCCACAGGGGCGAACACCGGGGAGCTGTTTTTT. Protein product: CASSQATGANTGELFF.

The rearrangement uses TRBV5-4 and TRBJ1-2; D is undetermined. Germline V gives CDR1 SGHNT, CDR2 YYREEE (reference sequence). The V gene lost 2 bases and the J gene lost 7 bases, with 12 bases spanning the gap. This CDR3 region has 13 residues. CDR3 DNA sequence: TGTGCCAGCAGCTTATCGGGCGGCCTTGGCTACACCTTC. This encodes CASSLSGGLGYTF. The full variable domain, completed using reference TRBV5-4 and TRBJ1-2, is ETGVTQSPTHLIKTRGQQVTLRCSSQSGHNTVSWYQQALGQGPQFIFQYYREEENGRGNFPPRFSGLQFPNYSSELNVNALELDDSALYLCASSLSGGLGYTFGSGTRLTVV.

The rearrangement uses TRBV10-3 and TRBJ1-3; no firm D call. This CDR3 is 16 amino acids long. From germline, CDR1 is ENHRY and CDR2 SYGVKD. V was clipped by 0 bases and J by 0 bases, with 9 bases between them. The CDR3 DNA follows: TGTGCCATCAGTGAGTCGAATAGCGCCTCTGGAAACACCATATATTTT. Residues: CAISESNSASGNTIYF.

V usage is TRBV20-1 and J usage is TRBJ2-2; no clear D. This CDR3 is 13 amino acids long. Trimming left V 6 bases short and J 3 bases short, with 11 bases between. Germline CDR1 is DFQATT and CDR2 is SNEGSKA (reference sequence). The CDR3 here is CSASSSDTGELFF. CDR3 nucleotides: TGCAGTGCGAGTAGTTCGGACACCGGGGAGCTGTTTTTT.